This TCR beta chain comes out of a study of OX40 agonist ivuxolimab in advanced cancers. This CDR3 is built from 13 residues. Germline-derived CDR1 and CDR2 are SQVTM and ANQGSEA. The V and J ends lost 3 bases and 1 base respectively, with 9 bases between them. Broader study findings: Clonal expansion by week 6 occurred in CD4+ and CD8+ blood T cells (at 0.1 to 3.0 mg/kg).

Repertoires were generated with immunoSEQ multiplex PCR, while TCRdb's copy carries only in-frame clones and drops some. The sample contains over 75,000 clones, roughly 94% of which appear only once. As regards this clone: Its target is not known.

The sample was CD4+ or CD8+ T cells sorted from blood, taken in a trial of the OX40 agonist ivuxolimab. The clonotype comes from an adult with an advanced solid tumor such as melanoma, head and neck, liver or kidney cancer. The V and J genes are TRBV29-1 and TRBJ1-1; D is possibly TRBD1 (5 bases). For the CDR3, the DNA is TGCAGCGTTGACGTGACAGCGAACACTGAAGCTTTCTTT. Amino acid sequence: CSVDVTANTEAFF.